This T cell receptor (beta chain) was profiled in a study of regulatory T cells in long-lasting Graves disease. The CDR3 contains 13 residues. Germline-derived CDR1 and CDR2 are MNHNS and SASEGT. Stated time point: newly diagnosed GD, antithyroid drugs for less than 3 months. RNA from PBMCs was the source of the TCR library. Investigators prepared the TCR beta libraries by applying iRepertoire HTBI primers and Arm-PCR of CDR3 regions. Via MiXCR, TCRdb re-called the multiplex PCR reads, giving one row per CDR3 protein. The sample has around 450,000 distinct CDR3 sequences, around 15% seen once. Regarding this clonotype: A junction end diverges from the germline sequence, so it may reflect a read error.

Another study also made use of these data, one on T cells in Graves' hyperthyroidism and ophthalmopathy.

V gene TRBV6-1 combines with J gene TRBJ2-1; D may be TRBD2 (7 bases). The end of the DNA aligns better with TRBJ2-5, so the J call may be wrong. The receptor comes from a man in his forties with Graves disease. This sample comprised peripheral blood mononuclear cells (PBMCs), obtained at new diagnosis, from a patient treated with antithyroid drugs. CDR3 sequence: CACSPRGAETQYF. Here the CDR3 DNA reads TGTGCCTGCAGCCCCCGGGGGGCAGAGACCCAGTACTTC.